One and the same sample provided the 2 T cell receptor beta chains below, sequenced in a study of cytomegalovirus exposure and HLA in healthy donors. PCR amplification relied on 60 Vbeta primers (plus 13 Jbeta primers). Only in-frame clones appear in the TCRdb table, and some are missing; sequencing was by immunoSEQ multiplex PCR. The sample includes about 160,000 clones, approximately 77% of them seen just once. The sequenced sample was PBMCs. The receptor set was obtained from a female donor in good health and CMV-seronegative.

CDR3 coding DNA: TGCGCCAGCAGCCCAATGGGGCAGGGCACCTACGAGCAGTACTTC. It codes for CASSPMGQGTYEQYF. The chain employs TRBV5-1 and TRBJ2-7, with a tentative D call TRBD1 (5 bases). Germline-derived CDR1 and CDR2 are SGHRS and YFSETQ. V dropped 4 bases and J dropped 2 bases, with 16 bases sitting between them. The CDR3 totals 15 residues. The variable domain in full, completed from reference TRBV5-1 and TRBJ2-7, reads KAGVTQTPRYLIKTRGQQVTLSCSPISGHRSVSWYQQTPGQGLQFLFEYFSETQRNKGNFPGRFSGRQFSNSRSEMNVSTLELGDSALYLCASSPMGQGTYEQYFGPGTRLTVT.

The chain joins TRBV6-1 to TRBJ1-5; tentative D call: TRBD1 (6 bases). V shed 2 bases and J shed 7 bases, with 12 bases lying between them. The CDR3 spans 14 residues. Germline assignment: CDR1 MNHNS and CDR2 SASEGT. This chain's CDR3 is CASSENWGLQPQHF. The DNA for the CDR3 is TGTGCCAGCAGTGAAAACTGGGGGCTCCAGCCCCAGCATTTT.